This TCR beta chain was identified in a study of shared clonotypes between healthy human individuals. V was clipped by 6 bases and J by 0 bases, with 14 bases between them. The germline gives CDR1 MNHEY, CDR2 SVGAGI. This CDR3 has 15 residues. The assay was immunoSEQ multiplex PCR, and TCRdb's table has in-frame clones only and misses some. The sample holds some 2,100,000 clones; 90% to 97% are singletons and the top ten take over 0.1%. The V call is TRBV6-5, the J call TRBJ1-1; D is unresolved. This clonotype was sampled from a man younger than 35 in good health. Specimen: naive CD4+ T cells sorted from blood. As for subset: CD45RA+ positively selected. In DNA, the CDR3 is TGTGCCAGCAGCCTCAGTTCCGGGGTGAACACTGAAGCTTTCTTT. Translated, it gives CASSLSSGVNTEAFF.